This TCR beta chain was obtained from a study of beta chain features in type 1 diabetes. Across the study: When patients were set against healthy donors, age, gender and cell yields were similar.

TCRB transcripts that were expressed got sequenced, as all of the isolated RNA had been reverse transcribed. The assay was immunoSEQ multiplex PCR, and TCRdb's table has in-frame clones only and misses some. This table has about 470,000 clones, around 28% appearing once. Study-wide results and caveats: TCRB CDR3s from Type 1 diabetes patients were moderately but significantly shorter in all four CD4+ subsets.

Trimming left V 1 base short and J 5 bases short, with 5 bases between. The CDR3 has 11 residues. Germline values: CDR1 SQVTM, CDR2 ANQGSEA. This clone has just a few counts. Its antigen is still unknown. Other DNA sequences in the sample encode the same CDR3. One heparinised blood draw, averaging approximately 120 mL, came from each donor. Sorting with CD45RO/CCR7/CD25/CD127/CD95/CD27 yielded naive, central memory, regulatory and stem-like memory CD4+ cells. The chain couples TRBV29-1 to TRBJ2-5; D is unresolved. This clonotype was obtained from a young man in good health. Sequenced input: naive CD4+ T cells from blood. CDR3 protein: CSVEVGETQYF. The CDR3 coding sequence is TGCAGCGTTGAAGTAGGGGAGACCCAGTACTTC.